This T cell receptor (beta chain) was sequenced for a study of identical twins. General study results and limits: Abundant beta clonotypes from cord blood had fewer insertions, unlike memory repertoires, which showed none. Zero-insertion analyses could be partly confounded by invariant MAIT and iNKT cells.

TCRdb fed the 5' RACE reads into MiXCR, producing one record per CDR3 protein. The sample holds roughly 690,000 distinct CDR3 sequences, 5.5% to 6.5% seen once. This clonotype was observed a handful of times. The antigen is undetermined. This TCR came from a man aged 18 to 30 in good health. Specimen: naive T cells sorted from blood.

The CDR3 loop reads CASSQEAPETQYF. The CDR3, as DNA: TGTGCCAGCAGCCAAGAAGCCCCAGAGACCCAGTACTTC. The chain carries TRBV14 and TRBJ2-5; D gene ambiguous. CDR3 size: 13 residues. Looked up from germline, CDR1 is SGHDN and CDR2 is FVKESK. The germline V and J ends were trimmed by 0 bases and 4 bases, with 6 bases remaining between them.